The clone carrying this T cell receptor beta chain was seen repeatedly, ten times or more. The antigen remains unidentified. Thyroid surgery was performed in patients who had received no treatment beforehand. Trimming removed 3 bases from V and 1 base from J; junction bases left unmatched: 2. CDR1 and CDR2 from the germline V gene are SGHRS and YFSETQ. There are 14 residues in the CDR3. This specimen comes from a study of metastatic and nonmetastatic thyroid tumors. Study-wide background: Across blood and tumor or nodule tissue, repertoires from malignant and benign thyroid patients were compared with one another.

Study-wide results and limits: When malignant thyroid tumors were compared with benign nodules, TCR beta diversity was reportedly significantly higher in the malignant tumors. This held in both blood and tumor samples.

How the authors handled the data: Variation in CDR3 across clinicopathological groups served as the basis for constructing a distant-metastasis classifier in papillary thyroid cancer. TCRdb reprocessed the PCR reads via MiXCR. What appears here as the V and J calls and clone size reflects TCRdb's work, not the paper's. The repertoire has about 20,000 clones, around 29% of them found once; the top ten carry around an eighth. The receptor was isolated from a female donor with papillary thyroid cancer or a benign thyroid nodule (not recorded which). Some clones in this sample may be carry-over from other donors' samples. Input material: blood. This chain uses TRBV5-1 with TRBJ1-1; 8 bases are a match to TRBD1. CDR3 in DNA: TGCGCCAGCAGCTCTGGACAGGGGAACACTGAAGCTTTCTTT. Its translation: CASSSGQGNTEAFF.